Below are 25 T cell receptor beta chains sequenced from a single sample in a study of tumor and adjacent non-tumor tissue in lung cancer. This sample's RNA came from whole unsorted tissue. The library came from three nested PCR rounds adapted from ARM-PCR protocols. Using its own MiXCR run on the multiplex PCR reads, TCRdb lists one record per CDR3 protein. There are about 70,000 distinct CDR3 sequences in the sample; around 78% occur only once, and about 28% lies in the top ten. Material for sequencing was lung tumor tissue. The receptors derive from a man in his fifties or sixties with non-small cell lung cancer.

Worth noting for this clonotype: At one end, the junction sequence differs from germline, possibly due to a read error. The chain recombines TRBV7-9 with TRBJ2-5, with unresolved D. The CDR3 has 12 residues. Germline CDR1 SEHNR, CDR2 FQNEAQ (reference sequence). As DNA, the CDR3 is TGTGCCAGCTGCTTAGCCTCAGAGACCCAGTACTTC. This codes for CASCLASETQYF. Full variable domain (remainder filled in from reference TRBV7-9 and TRBJ2-5): DTGVSQNPRHKITKRGQNVTFRCDPISEHNRLYWYRQTLGQGPEFLTYFQNEAQLEKSRLLSDRFSAERPKGSFSTLEIQRTEQGDSAMYLCASCLASETQYFGPGTRLLVL.

Only a few counts were recorded for this clonotype. Germline and junction disagree at one end, which may indicate a read error. The rearrangement joins TRBV5-5 to TRBJ1-2; no definite D call. CDR1 is SGHKS and CDR2 is YYEKEE in the germline V gene (reference sequence). The CDR3 runs 13 residues. CDR3 in amino acids: CASSLTPYYDYTF. As DNA, the CDR3 is TGTGCCAGCAGCTTAACACCGTACTATGACTACACCTTC.

As to this clonotype: The junction differs from germline at one of its ends, possibly a read error. This sequence joins TRBV13 and TRBJ1-2, with unresolved D. Germline V gives CDR1 PRHDT, CDR2 FYEKMQ (reference sequence). This CDR3 region has 14 residues. In DNA form, the CDR3 reads TGTGTCAGCAGCTTAGGCCGGTGGAACTCTGGCTACACCTTC. Translated, it gives CVSSLGRWNSGYTF.

To note about this clonotype: The germline gene is not matched at one end of the junction; a read error may be the cause. J is TRBJ2-7 and V is TRBV28, with 10 bases that match TRBD2. Per germline, CDR1 MDHEN and CDR2 SYDVKM. CDR3 length: 17 amino acids. The CDR3 DNA follows: TGTGCCAGCAGTTCCCCCGGGAATAGCGGGAGGTGGTACGAGCAGTATTTC. Translation gives CASSSPGNSGRWYEQYF.

Many counts were recorded for this clonotype. The CDR3 protein is CSARDPAVGDGELFF. The CDR3, as DNA: TGCAGTGCTAGAGATCCGGCAGTTGGAGACGGGGAGCTGTTTTTT. The chain carries TRBV20-1 and TRBJ2-2; D uncertain. There are 15 residues in the CDR3. Germline V CDR1 and CDR2: DFQATT, SNEGSKA (reference sequence). Trimming took 0 bases from V and 7 from J, leaving 15 bases between them.

The genes are TRBV29-1 and TRBJ1-1; tentative D call: TRBD1 (5 bases). Germline loops: CDR1 SQVTM, CDR2 ANQGSEA. This CDR3 spans 13 amino acids. CDR3 DNA: TGCAGTGGGAAAGGGGTGGGGAACACTGAAGCTTTCTTT. Its translation: CSGKGVGNTEAFF.

This clonotype was recorded many times. The gene calls are TRBV5-4 and TRBJ2-7; TRBD2 aligns across 7 bases. This CDR3 region has 13 residues. V gave up 2 bases and J gave up 4 bases; unmatched junction bases: 3. Germline CDR1 is SGHNT and CDR2 is YYREEE (reference sequence). CDR3 sequence reads: CASSFTSEYEQYF. CDR3 coding DNA: TGTGCCAGCAGCTTTACTAGCGAATACGAGCAGTACTTC.

The V gene is TRBV28, the J gene TRBJ2-4; maybe TRBD1 (6 bases). From germline, CDR1 is MDHEN and CDR2 SYDVKM. The CDR3 contains 14 residues. Trimming stripped 8 bases from V and 8 bases from J, with 19 bases between. CDR3 residues: CASGPVWGLDIQYF. The CDR3, as DNA: TGTGCCAGCGGTCCAGTCTGGGGGCTTGACATTCAGTACTTC.

About this clonotype itself: One end of the junction does not line up with germline, which may come from a read error. This chain uses TRBV7-9 with TRBJ2-2; D unclear. The CDR3 extends over 16 amino acids. The V gene's germline CDR1 is SEHNR and CDR2 FQNEAQ (reference sequence). CDR3 loop: CASSPRQQSTTGELFF. CDR3 DNA sequence: TGTGCGAGCAGCCCGCGGCAGCAGTCCACCACCGGGGAGCTGTTTTTT. The variable domain in full, with the rest retrieved from reference TRBV7-9 and TRBJ2-2, is DTGVSQNPRHKITKRGQNVTFRCDPISEHNRLYWYRQTLGQGPEFLTYFQNEAQLEKSRLLSDRFSAERPKGSFSTLEIQRTEQGDSAMYLCASSPRQQSTTGELFFGEGSRLTVL.

As regards this clonotype: This CDR3 fails to terminate in the conserved phenylalanine or tryptophan, so it likely reflects a read error. V usage is TRBV29-1 and J usage is TRBJ2-2, with D perhaps given as TRBD1 or TRBD2 (6 bases each). The CDR3 runs 14 residues. Germline lookup yields CDR1 SQVTM and CDR2 ANQGSEA. V was pared by 4 bases and J by 6 bases, with 15 bases between. CDR3 sequence (DNA): TGCAGCGTTGGGGGGGCAGGGGAACCCGGGGAGCTGTTTCTT. Residues: CSVGGAGEPGELFL.

The gene calls are TRBV5-4 and TRBJ2-7; the D gene is possibly TRBD1 (6 bases). Deletions cut 5 bases from V and 13 bases from J, with 31 bases between. From germline, CDR1 is SGHNT and CDR2 YYREEE (reference sequence). The CDR3 covers 16 residues. Here the CDR3 reads CASRYGQCEKSRRRYF. The CDR3 DNA follows: TGTGCCAGCAGGTACGGACAGTGTGAGAAATCTCGGAGACGATACTTC.

V is TRBV28 and J is TRBJ1-4, with unresolved D. The CDR3 extends over 14 amino acids. The ends were cut back, 4 bases at V and 3 bases at J, with 9 bases in the middle. The germline CDR1 and CDR2 sequences are MDHEN and SYDVKM. The CDR3 protein is CASSSIAANEKLFF. The CDR3 bases are TGTGCCAGCAGTTCGATAGCGGCTAATGAAAAACTGTTTTTT.

The V and J genes are TRBV10-1 and TRBJ2-1; 7 bases map to TRBD2. CDR3 length equals 15 residues. V was clipped by 5 bases and J by 8 bases; unmatched bases: 12. Germline V gene sequence: CDR1 WNHNN, CDR2 SYGVQD (reference sequence). CDR3: CASSSGMGVRDEQFF. The CDR3 bases are TGCGCCAGCAGTAGCGGGATGGGGGTGAGGGATGAGCAGTTCTTC.

Regarding this clonotype: This may be a read error: a much more frequent sequence differs by one nucleotide. The V and J genes are TRBV5-1 and TRBJ2-5; maybe TRBD2 (5 bases). From germline, CDR1 is SGHRS and CDR2 YFSETQ. This CDR3 contains 15 residues. The CDR3 spells CASTLDGKGAETQYF. DNA of the CDR3: TGCGCCAGCACCTTGGACGGGAAGGGTGCAGAGACCCAGTACTTC.

This clonotype was observed a handful of times. An end of the junction does not agree with germline; a read error may underlie this. The chain couples TRBV5-1 to TRBJ2-7, with 12 bases that match TRBD1. The length of the CDR3 is 14 residues. Per the germline V gene, CDR1 is SGHRS and CDR2 is YFSETQ. CDR3 region: CASSGTGTGGESCF. DNA of the CDR3: TGCGCCAGCAGCGGGACTGGGACAGGGGGCGAAAGTTGCTTC.

As concerns this clonotype: A much larger clone differs from this one at a single base, so this may be a read error. The chain joins TRBV28 to TRBJ1-1, with 9 bases identical to TRBD1. CDR3 length: 14 residues. Germline lookup yields CDR1 MDHEN and CDR2 SYDVKM. This CDR3 reads CASSSGTGFTEVFF. The CDR3 DNA sequence: TGTGCCAGCAGTTCCGGGACAGGGTTCACTGAAGTTTTCTTT. The whole variable domain, filled in from reference TRBV28 and TRBJ1-1, reads DVKVTQSSRYLVKRTGEKVFLECVQDMDHENMFWYRQDPGLGLRLIYFSYDVKMKEKGDIPEGYSVSREKKERFSLILESASTNQTSMYLCASSSGTGFTEVFFGQGTRLTVV.

Comment on this clonotype: An end of the junction differs from the germline gene, which may be a read error. The chain couples TRBV29-1 to TRBJ1-1, with D possibly being TRBD1 (6 bases). Germline V gene sequence: CDR1 SQVTM, CDR2 ANQGSEA. The CDR3 sequence is 13 residues long. DNA for the CDR3: TGCAGAGTTGAATTGGGGGCGGACAATGAAGCTTACTTT. Encoded protein: CRVELGADNEAYF. Full variable domain (outside the CDR3, taken from reference TRBV29-1 and TRBJ1-1): SAVISQKPSRDICQRGTSLTIQCQVDSQVTMMFWYRQQPGQSLTLIATANQGSEATYESGFVIDKFPISRPNLTFSTLTVSNMSPEDSSIYLCRVELGADNEAYFGQGTRLTVV.

A remark on this clonotype: Because the CDR3 is missing its conserved closing phenylalanine or tryptophan, this is likely a read error. The rearrangement joins TRBV20-1 to TRBJ2-7; D not certain. Trimming cost V 7 bases and J 5 bases, with 18 bases left between them. The CDR3 extends over 13 amino acids. Germline CDR1 reads DFQATT; CDR2 reads SNEGSKA (reference sequence). CDR3 region: CSGLAENSHEQYS. CDR3 DNA: TGCAGTGGCTTAGCCGAGAATTCCCACGAGCAGTACTCC.

The rearrangement uses TRBV29-1 and TRBJ1-1; tentative D call: TRBD1 (5 bases). The germline V gene has CDR1 SQVTM and CDR2 ANQGSEA. This CDR3 comprises 13 residues. Between the trimmed V and J ends, which lost 7 bases and 7 bases, there was a span of 19 bases. The DNA for the CDR3 is TGCAGCGCCCAGGACCCCGTGGACATTGAAGCTTTCTTT. Translated, it gives CSAQDPVDIEAFF.

A word on this clonotype: The junction shows a germline mismatch at one end, possibly a read error. The chain couples TRBV20-1 to TRBJ1-1; unclear D gene. CDR1 is DFQATT and CDR2 is SNEGSKA in the germline V gene (reference sequence). The CDR3 totals 14 residues. The CDR3 nucleotides are TGCAGTTCTAGATACGGGCAAGCTACAACTGAAGCTTTCTTT. It codes for CSSRYGQATTEAFF.

Turning to this clonotype: A read error may produce the germline difference seen at one junction end. V usage is TRBV20-1 and J usage is TRBJ2-1; D gene uncertain. The CDR3 loop spans 11 amino acids. The germline CDR1 and CDR2 sequences are DFQATT and SNEGSKA (reference sequence). CDR3 DNA: TGCAGTGCCAGAGACTGCAATGAGCAGTTCTTC. This gives the protein CSARDCNEQFF.

As for this clonotype: No conserved phenylalanine or tryptophan ends this CDR3, so it is likely a read error. The V gene is TRBV20-1, the J gene TRBJ2-3; D uncertain. V was cut by 5 bases and J by 0 bases, with 3 bases left in between. Germline V CDR1 and CDR2: DFQATT, SNEGSKA (reference sequence). The CDR3 runs 11 residues. The CDR3 nucleotides are TGCAGTGCTTTGAGCACAGATACGCAGTATATT. This encodes CSALSTDTQYI.

As concerns this clonotype: One end of the junction fails to match germline, which may point to a read error. The chain is built from TRBV11-1 and TRBJ2-7; D unclear. Germline V CDR1 and CDR2: SGHAT, FQDESV (reference sequence). The CDR3 consists of 14 residues. Written as DNA, the CDR3 is TGTGCCAGCAGCTTTTTGTCTACCACCTACGAGCATTACTTC. Translating it yields CASSFLSTTYEHYF.

The V call is TRBV5-1, the J call TRBJ2-3, with 11 bases lining up with TRBD2. Losses at the gene ends were 4 bases for V and 14 bases for J; bases not matched to a gene: 15. This CDR3 comprises 15 residues. Per germline, CDR1 SGHRS and CDR2 YFSETQ. The CDR3 nucleotides read TGCGCCAGCAGCCAGCTAGCGGGAGGCACATATAGGCGGTATTTT. This encodes CASSQLAGGTYRRYF.

For this clonotype: A junction end diverges from the germline sequence, so it may reflect a read error. This chain links TRBV19 with TRBJ1-2, with TRBD1 as a possible D gene (6 bases). The CDR3 is 13 amino acids. Germline V gene data show CDR1 as LNHDA and CDR2 as SQIVND (reference sequence). As DNA, the CDR3 is TGTGACAGTAGCGTGACAGGCACCATTGGCTACACCTTC. Translated: CDSSVTGTIGYTF.